The T cell receptor (beta chain) under discussion was sequenced for a study of blood T cell repertoires in COVID-19. Study information: Acute-phase and convalescent COVID-19 samples originated in the United States, Italy and Spain.

V was clipped by 6 bases and J by 6 bases, with 18 bases between them. CDR3 length: 14 amino acids. CDR1 and CDR2 (germline): MDHEN, SYDVKM. TCRdb's table, derived via immunoSEQ multiplex PCR, lists solely in-frame clones and lacks some. The profile shows roughly 60,000 clones, 84% of them singletons. Material for sequencing was peripheral blood. The receptor was derived from a man in his sixties with COVID-19, enrolled during active disease. The V gene is TRBV28, the J gene TRBJ2-7, with TRBD2 as a possible D gene (6 bases). CDR3 bases: TGTGCCAGCAGCGTCTCCGGGGGATCAGCCGAGCAGTACTTC. Translated, it gives CASSVSGGSAEQYF.